Listed here are 24 T cell receptor beta chains from one sample, sequenced in a study of blood T cell repertoires in COVID-19. This table comes from immunoSEQ multiplex PCR, and its TCRdb copy is limited to in-frame clones, with some not included. The profile shows tens of thousands of clones, around nine tenths of them singletons. The sequenced sample was peripheral blood. Every receptor here comes from a woman older than 75 with acute or convalescent COVID-19.

The rearrangement uses TRBV6-5 and TRBJ2-7; TRBD1 aligns across 8 bases. Germline values: CDR1 MNHEY, CDR2 SVGAGI. The CDR3 is 13 amino acids. The V and J ends lost 7 bases and 5 bases, in that order; junction bases with no gene match: 7. The CDR3 is CASTRQGSHEQYF. The CDR3 nucleotides read TGTGCCAGCACGAGACAGGGGTCCCACGAGCAGTACTTC.

The gene calls are TRBV2 and TRBJ1-5; TRBD1 is a possible D gene (6 bases). The CDR3 runs to 13 residues. V shed 6 bases and J shed 1 base, with 7 bases lying between them. The germline V gene has CDR1 SNHLY and CDR2 FYNNEI. In DNA form, the CDR3 reads TGTGCCAGCAGCGGACAGAGCAATCAGCCCCAGCATTTT. Amino acid sequence: CASSGQSNQPQHF.

The chain employs TRBV29-1 and TRBJ1-1, with 10 bases matching TRBD1. This CDR3 has 16 residues. The germline V gene has CDR1 SQVTM and CDR2 ANQGSEA. V gave up 7 bases and J gave up 4 bases; unmatched junction bases: 15. Here the CDR3 reads CSASNFRDRGSTEAFF. As DNA, the CDR3 is TGCAGCGCATCTAACTTCCGGGACAGGGGAAGCACTGAAGCTTTCTTT. The whole variable domain, remainder taken from reference TRBV29-1 and TRBJ1-1, is SAVISQKPSRDICQRGTSLTIQCQVDSQVTMMFWYRQQPGQSLTLIATANQGSEATYESGFVIDKFPISRPNLTFSTLTVSNMSPEDSSIYLCSASNFRDRGSTEAFFGQGTRLTVV.

This clone has a handful of counts. The V gene is TRBV5-1, the J gene TRBJ1-3; 7 bases line up with TRBD1. The CDR3 covers 16 residues. CDR1 and CDR2 from the germline V gene are SGHRS and YFSETQ. Trimming removed 0 bases from V and 7 bases from J; junction bases left unmatched: 10. The CDR3 loop is CASSLEGGSSFNTIYF. The CDR3 DNA reads TGCGCCAGCAGCTTGGAAGGGGGCTCTTCATTCAACACCATATATTTT.

This chain uses TRBV4-3 with TRBJ2-2, with 12 bases matching TRBD2. This CDR3 is built from 17 residues. Germline-derived CDR1 and CDR2 are LGHNA and YSLEER. The J segment lost 6 bases and the V segment lost 1 base, leaving 6 bases of the junction unmatched. CDR3 sequence: CASSQVASGGVAGELFF. The CDR3 DNA is TGCGCCAGCAGCCAAGTGGCTAGCGGGGGGGTTGCCGGGGAGCTGTTTTTT.

V usage is TRBV4-3 and J usage is TRBJ2-1; D perhaps matches TRBD1 (6 bases). This CDR3 is built from 13 residues. Trimming took 1 base from V and 10 from J, leaving 11 bases between them. Germline-derived CDR1 and CDR2 are LGHNA and YSLEER. For the CDR3, the DNA is TGCGCCAGCAGCCAAGGGGAAAGGGGGGAGCAGTTCTTC. This codes for CASSQGERGEQFF.

The chain has TRBV4-1 and TRBJ2-5, with 8 bases fitting TRBD2. The junction had 9 bases not matched to a gene; V was cut back by 1 base and J by 5 bases. Germline V CDR1 and CDR2: MGHRA, YSYEKL. The CDR3 runs to 16 residues. DNA for the CDR3: TGCGCCAGCAGCCAAGTAACTCGGGGGGGCCGGGAGACCCAGTACTTC. Its protein product is CASSQVTRGGRETQYF.

The chain combines TRBV18 with TRBJ1-2, with D hard to call. The CDR3 contains 15 residues. Trimming shortened V by 0 bases and J by 4 bases, and 12 bases separated the two germline ends. The germline gives CDR1 KGHSH, CDR2 LQKENI. Here the CDR3 DNA reads TGTGCCAGCTCACCACCCCCAGGCGAATCCTATGGCTACACCTTC. Translated: CASSPPPGESYGYTF.

In this sample, this clone turned up once. The rearrangement uses TRBV6-5 and TRBJ1-6, with a tentative D call TRBD1 (6 bases). CDR3 length equals 15 residues. Trimming removed 7 bases from V and 6 bases from J, with 16 bases in between. CDR1 and CDR2 (germline): MNHEY, SVGAGI. CDR3 sequence: CASTGARGTNSPLHF. DNA for the CDR3: TGTGCCAGCACCGGGGCCAGGGGTACTAATTCACCCCTCCACTTT.

The V call is TRBV3-1 (or the pseudogene TRBV3-2), the J call TRBJ2-6; 11 bases fit TRBD1. Germline loops: CDR1 LGHDT, CDR2 YNNKEL (reference sequence). The CDR3 is made up of 18 amino acids. V gave up 1 base and J gave up 3 bases; unmatched junction bases: 5. CDR3 coding DNA: TGTGCCAGCAGCCAAGCCGGGACAGGGGGGCTTGGGGCCAACGTCCTGACTTTC. It specifies CASSQAGTGGLGANVLTF.

Only one count was recorded for this clone. This sequence joins TRBV24-1 and TRBJ2-1, with 7 bases that match TRBD1. CDR3 length: 14 amino acids. CDR1 KGHDR and CDR2 SFDVKD come from the germline V gene. Germline trimming cut 5 bases from V and 6 bases from J; bases unmatched to any gene: 6. CDR3: CATSGSDRANEQFF. The CDR3 nucleotides are TGTGCCACCAGTGGTTCCGACAGGGCCAATGAGCAGTTCTTC.

The chain carries TRBV7-9 and TRBJ1-1; 8 bases map to TRBD1. The germline gives CDR1 SEHNR, CDR2 FQNEAQ (reference sequence). The V and J ends lost 3 bases and 0 bases, in that order; junction bases with no gene match: 9. This CDR3 contains 17 residues. This CDR3 reads CASSFAGTGLMNTEAFF. The DNA for the CDR3 is TGTGCCAGCAGCTTTGCCGGGACAGGTCTTATGAACACTGAAGCTTTCTTT.

This CDR3 reads CASSLEFVRGGTGELFF. CDR3 DNA: TGTGCCAGCAGCTTAGAGTTCGTGCGGGGGGGCACCGGGGAGCTGTTTTTT. The chain couples TRBV7-2 to TRBJ2-2; 9 positions match TRBD2. This CDR3 spans 17 amino acids. Germline V lookup: CDR1 SGHTA, CDR2 FQGNSA. J was trimmed by 4 bases and V by 1 base; bases with no gene match: 7.

J is TRBJ1-5 and V is TRBV12-5, with TRBD1 matching over 7 bases. Per the germline V gene, CDR1 is LGHNT and CDR2 is FRNRAP. CDR3 size: 19 residues. After removal of 4 bases from V and 0 bases from J, the junction contained 15 bases not matched to a gene. The CDR3 here is CASGSIPQGTAYSNQPQHF. CDR3 bases: TGTGCTAGTGGTTCAATTCCACAGGGGACCGCTTATAGCAATCAGCCCCAGCATTTT.

The chain is built from TRBV5-1 and TRBJ1-5; D unresolved. The germline V gene has CDR1 SGHRS and CDR2 YFSETQ. CDR3 length: 15 residues. The V end was cut by 1 base, the J end by 1 base, with 9 bases between. The CDR3 nucleotides are TGCGCCAGCAGCTTGTCCGGGGAAAGCAATCAGCCCCAGCATTTT. Residues: CASSLSGESNQPQHF.

In nucleotides, the CDR3 is TGTGCCACCAGCAGCGGTTCCAAACAGGGGATCTATGGCTACACCTTC. It is translated as CATSSGSKQGIYGYTF. The chain uses TRBV15 and TRBJ1-2; 7 positions match TRBD1. The germline V gene has CDR1 LNHNV and CDR2 YYDKDF (reference sequence). The CDR3 contains 16 residues. V was pared by 3 bases and J by 4 bases, with 11 bases of the junction left unmatched.

The chain combines TRBV2 with TRBJ2-7; D is undetermined. With 7 bases removed from V and 6 bases from J, the gap between germline ends came to 22 bases. This CDR3 contains 15 residues. Germline V gives CDR1 SNHLY, CDR2 FYNNEI. CDR3 sequence: CASKTVLGPGLEQYF. CDR3 sequence (DNA): TGTGCCAGCAAGACCGTTCTTGGGCCAGGCCTCGAGCAGTACTTC.

The chain joins TRBV4-1 to TRBJ2-5; 10 bases are a match to TRBD2. Germline CDR1 reads MGHRA; CDR2 reads YSYEKL. The V gene end was trimmed by 0 bases and the J gene end by 1 base; junction bases not matched to a gene: 2. This CDR3 region has 16 residues. The CDR3 sequence is CASSQELAGGQETQYF. The CDR3, as DNA: TGCGCCAGCAGCCAAGAGTTAGCGGGAGGCCAAGAGACCCAGTACTTC.

The chain recombines TRBV5-6 with TRBJ2-3; D is undetermined. V was clipped by 4 bases and J by 4 bases, with 13 bases between them. In germline, CDR1 is SGHDT, CDR2 YYEEEE. This CDR3 region has 14 residues. This chain's CDR3 is CASSKETPADTQYF. As DNA, the CDR3 is TGTGCCAGCAGCAAGGAGACGCCGGCAGATACGCAGTATTTT.

This chain joins TRBV5-6 and TRBJ1-2; 7 bases map to TRBD1. V trimming: 3 bases; J trimming: 3 bases; junction bases outside the gene matches: 8. The CDR3 has 15 residues. Germline CDR1 and CDR2: SGHDT and YYEEEE. The CDR3 reads CASSSEPGQDYGYTF. The CDR3 region has the DNA TGTGCCAGCAGCTCGGAACCCGGACAGGACTATGGCTACACCTTC.

V and J are TRBV9 and TRBJ1-3, with D perhaps matching TRBD1 (6 bases). CDR1 SGDLS and CDR2 YYNGEE come from the germline V gene. Trimming removed 3 bases from V and 1 base from J, with 8 bases in between. The CDR3 length is 14 residues. CDR3 sequence reads: CASSARGSGNTIYF. CDR3 sequence (DNA): TGTGCCAGCAGCGCTAGGGGGTCTGGAAACACCATATATTTT.

This rearrangement joins TRBV19 to TRBJ2-2; D perhaps matches TRBD1 (6 bases). The V gene lost 8 bases and the J gene lost 2 bases, with 18 bases spanning the gap. The CDR3 covers 16 residues. Germline CDR1 LNHDA, CDR2 SQIVND (reference sequence). As DNA, the CDR3 is TGTGCCAGTTCCCCCCGGTGGGGGCAAAACACCGGGGAGCTGTTTTTT. Its translation: CASSPRWGQNTGELFF.

The gene calls are TRBV6-1 and TRBJ1-1; D ambiguous. CDR1 MNHNS and CDR2 SASEGT come from the germline V gene. The CDR3 is made up of 13 amino acids. V was clipped by 1 base and J by 3 bases, with 6 bases between them. In DNA form, the CDR3 reads TGTGCCAGCAGTGAAGGTCTCCACACTGAAGCTTTCTTT. It specifies CASSEGLHTEAFF.

This rearrangement joins TRBV7-2 to TRBJ2-3; maybe TRBD2 (6 bases). Trimming left V 5 bases short and J 5 bases short, with 11 bases between. The CDR3 consists of 13 residues. CDR1 is SGHTA and CDR2 is FQGNSA in the germline V gene. CDR3 region: CASSQRRGDTQYF. Written as DNA, the CDR3 is TGTGCCAGCAGCCAGAGGCGGGGAGATACGCAGTATTTT.